The 17 T cell receptor beta chains below all came from one sample that was sequenced in a study of blood T cells in healthy people across ages. Combining a sample-barcoded 5' primer with a J-beta primer mix, a second PCR ran for roughly 7 to 11 cycles. Each CDR3 protein is one row after TCRdb ran MiXCR on the 5' RACE reads. The table includes about 620,000 distinct CDR3 sequences, approximately 52% detected once. The sequenced sample consisted of blood. These receptors were collected from an elderly woman in good health.

Note on this clonotype: This may come from a read error, since a much larger clone is one base off. This sequence joins TRBV7-3 and TRBJ2-3; D could derive from TRBD1 or TRBD2 (5 bases each). V was cut by 5 bases and J by 4 bases, with 13 bases left in between. Per the germline V gene, CDR1 is SGHTA and CDR2 is FQGTGA. The CDR3 loop spans 14 amino acids. The CDR3 loop is CASSASQGADTQYF. CDR3 nucleotides: TGTGCCAGCAGCGCCAGCCAGGGAGCAGATACGCAGTATTTT.

This clonotype has more than one count but fewer than ten. The rearrangement uses TRBV29-1 and TRBJ2-2; tentatively, D is TRBD1 (5 bases). Germline V gene data show CDR1 as SQVTM and CDR2 as ANQGSEA. CDR3 length: 13 residues. The germline V and J ends were trimmed by 5 bases and 1 base, with 8 bases remaining between them. CDR3 loop: CSVLGQNTGELFF. The CDR3 nucleotides are TGCAGCGTTTTAGGACAGAACACCGGGGAGCTGTTTTTT.

On this clonotype itself: A read error may explain this, as a much larger clone is one base away. V gene TRBV28 combines with J gene TRBJ2-5, with D hard to call. Looked up from germline, CDR1 is MDHEN and CDR2 is SYDVKM. V lost 5 bases and J 13 bases, leaving 17 bases between the germline ends. The CDR3 is made up of 12 amino acids. The CDR3 loop is CASSLQKYERYF. CDR3 in DNA: TGTGCCAGCAGTCTACAGAAATACGAGCGGTACTTC.

The genes are TRBV28 and TRBJ2-3, with unresolved D. V lost 8 bases to trimming and J lost 0 bases, with 15 bases between them. The germline V gene encodes CDR1 MDHEN and CDR2 SYDVKM. The CDR3 covers 15 residues. CDR3 coding DNA: TGTGCCAGCCAAAGTGGTGGAAGGAGCACAGATACGCAGTATTTT. Residues: CASQSGGRSTDTQYF.

The CDR3 DNA reads TGTGCCAGCACCCTATCGGGTACTAGCGGGGGGCAAGAGACCCAGTACTTC. Translating gives CASTLSGTSGGQETQYF. V gene TRBV7-2 combines with J gene TRBJ2-5, with TRBD2 matching over 12 bases. Germline V CDR1 and CDR2: SGHTA, FQGNSA. This CDR3 is built from 17 residues. Trimming at V came to 7 bases and at J to 2 bases, leaving 11 bases not matched to a gene.

The count of this clonotype is one. One end of the junction does not line up with germline, which may come from a read error. The chain employs TRBV7-9 and TRBJ2-7; 8 bases line up with TRBD2. Germline values: CDR1 SEHNR, CDR2 FQNEAQ (reference sequence). This CDR3 is 16 amino acids long. The CDR3 bases are TGTGTCAGCACGCCATCGCGGGGGGTTTCCGTCTACGAGCAGTACTTC. Translation: CVSTPSRGVSVYEQYF.

The chain links TRBV20-1 to TRBJ2-3; tentative D call: TRBD1 (6 bases). The germline V and J ends were trimmed by 1 base and 6 bases, with 17 bases remaining between them. The germline CDR1 and CDR2 sequences are DFQATT and SNEGSKA (reference sequence). The CDR3 has 15 amino acids. CDR3 in DNA: TGCAGTGCTAGAGGGACAGCAGGCTCGGGGGATACGCAGTATTTT. This gives the protein CSARGTAGSGDTQYF.

The chain combines TRBV12-3 or TRBV12-4 with TRBJ2-3, with unresolved D. Trimming cost V 5 bases and J 0 bases, with 12 bases left between them. The CDR3 is 15 residues long. The CDR3 coding sequence is TGTGCCAGCAGTCCTCCACAAAAAAGCACAGATACGCAGTATTTT. As protein: CASSPPQKSTDTQYF.

Concerning this clonotype: Given a much more abundant clone one base away, this may be a read error. The CDR3 sequence: CAIGKEPGQGYEQYF. The CDR3 nucleotides are TGTGCCATCGGGAAGGAACCGGGACAGGGCTACGAGCAGTACTTC. The chain recombines TRBV10-3 with TRBJ2-7, with 9 nucleotides matching TRBD1. CDR1 ENHRY and CDR2 SYGVKD come from the germline V gene. The CDR3 has 15 amino acids. V lost 8 bases and J lost 3; bases outside the gene matches: 11.

The V and J genes are TRBV18 and TRBJ2-7; the D gene could be TRBD1 or TRBD2 (5 bases each). The V gene's germline CDR1 is KGHSH and CDR2 LQKENI. The CDR3 totals 16 residues. V lost 6 bases, J lost 6 bases, and 24 bases lay in between. CDR3 DNA sequence: TGTGCCAGCTCCCGTAACACAGGCGGAGGTGTCCTCGAGCAGTACTTC. Encoded protein: CASSRNTGGGVLEQYF.

The chain recombines TRBV6-5 with TRBJ2-5; 10 bases match TRBD2. Germline CDR1 and CDR2: MNHEY and SVGAGI. The CDR3 spans 16 residues. The V gene end was trimmed by 2 bases and the J gene end by 5 bases; junction bases not matched to a gene: 8. This chain's CDR3 is CASSYGPGLAKETQYF. CDR3 nucleotides: TGTGCCAGCAGTTACGGTCCGGGACTAGCGAAGGAGACCCAGTACTTC.

V gene TRBV7-2 combines with J gene TRBJ2-5; D possibly corresponds to TRBD2 (6 bases). CDR3 size: 14 residues. Per germline, CDR1 SGHTA and CDR2 FQGNSA. The V gene lost 6 bases and the J gene lost 2 bases, with 13 bases spanning the gap. The CDR3 nucleotides read TGTGCCAGCAGTCAAGCGGGCAGACAAGAGACCCAGTACTTC. It yields the protein CASSQAGRQETQYF.

There are a few counts of this clonotype. The V call is TRBV5-1, the J call TRBJ2-1; D possibly matches TRBD1 or TRBD2 (7 bases each). The DNA end lines up better with TRBJ2-7; the J call may be wrong. The CDR3 has 16 residues. The germline V gene has CDR1 SGHRS and CDR2 YFSETQ. DNA for the CDR3: TGCGCCAGCAGCGGGGGGGACAGATACTCCTACAATGAGCAGTACTTC. The encoded protein is CASSGGDRYSYNEQYF.

Of note for this clonotype: This clone may be a read error of a much larger clone one base away. The V call is TRBV20-1, the J call TRBJ1-1; 7 nucleotides match TRBD1. Germline CDR1 and CDR2: DFQATT and SNEGSKA (reference sequence). Losses at the gene ends were 3 bases for V and 6 bases for J; bases not matched to a gene: 10. This CDR3 has 14 amino acids. Written as DNA, the CDR3 is TGCAGTGCTAGGAGGACAGGTGGCGACGCTGAAGCTTTCTTT. Translating it yields CSARRTGGDAEAFF.

This clonotype was recorded at least ten times. This chain connects TRBV5-1 to TRBJ1-2; D is uncertain. Germline lookup yields CDR1 SGHRS and CDR2 YFSETQ. CDR3 length equals 13 residues. V lost 4 bases, J lost 4 bases, and 11 bases lay in between. The CDR3 protein is CASSVSETYGYTF. The CDR3 bases are TGCGCCAGCAGCGTGTCAGAGACCTATGGCTACACCTTC.

For this clonotype: Given a much more abundant clone one base away, this may be a read error. The chain carries TRBV12-3 or TRBV12-4 and TRBJ2-1, with D perhaps given as TRBD1 or TRBD2 (6 bases each). This CDR3 contains 10 residues. V was trimmed by 10 bases and J by 13 bases, leaving 14 bases between them. The CDR3 spells CATQGGTQFF. CDR3 sequence (DNA): TGTGCCACCCAAGGGGGGACCCAGTTCTTC.

J is TRBJ2-4 and V is TRBV6-2 or TRBV6-3; 7 bases are a match to TRBD2. CDR3 size: 15 residues. The V gene's germline CDR1 is MNHEY and CDR2 SVGEGT. The J segment lost 8 bases and the V segment lost 6 bases, leaving 13 bases of the junction unmatched. This CDR3 is CASSSSRTSIDIQYF. The CDR3 DNA sequence: TGTGCCAGCAGCTCTTCACGGACTAGTATAGACATTCAGTACTTC.